Following are 8 T cell receptor beta chains from one sample sequenced in a study of cytomegalovirus exposure and HLA in healthy donors. The assay was immunoSEQ multiplex PCR, and TCRdb's table has in-frame clones only and misses some. The table shows around 160,000 clones, with 75% to 95% occurring only once. Sequenced input: PBMCs. All receptors come from a woman aged 18-29 years in good health and CMV-seropositive.

J is TRBJ1-2 and V is TRBV13; 8 positions match TRBD1. CDR3 length: 13 residues. Per germline, CDR1 PRHDT and CDR2 FYEKMQ (reference sequence). Trimming at V came to 5 bases and at J to 7 bases, leaving 6 bases not matched to a gene. In DNA form, the CDR3 reads TGTGCCAGCAGCCTCGGACAGGGTACTGGCTACACCTTC. This codes for CASSLGQGTGYTF.

The chain couples TRBV19 to TRBJ1-1, with TRBD1 identical over 10 bases. V gave up 9 bases and J gave up 6 bases; unmatched junction bases: 10. The V gene's germline CDR1 is LNHDA and CDR2 SQIVND (reference sequence). CDR3 length: 14 amino acids. CDR3 in amino acids: CASRDRGSVAEAFF. The CDR3, as DNA: TGTGCCAGCCGGGACAGGGGATCTGTCGCTGAAGCTTTCTTT.

This clone was recorded at least ten times. The J gene is TRBJ2-7, the V gene TRBV7-2; maybe TRBD2 (6 bases). The V end lost 8 bases, the J end lost 0 bases, and 11 bases lay between the germline ends. This CDR3 is built from 13 residues. Germline loops: CDR1 SGHTA, CDR2 FQGNSA. In DNA, the CDR3 is TGTGCCAGCGGCGGGGCGGTCTCCTACGAGCAGTACTTC. Residues: CASGGAVSYEQYF.

V and J are TRBV27 and TRBJ1-1; D is possibly TRBD1 (6 bases). The CDR3 is made up of 12 amino acids. Germline lookup yields CDR1 MNHEY and CDR2 SMNVEV (reference sequence). V lost 11 bases and J 3 bases, leaving 13 bases between the germline ends. CDR3 loop: CASVGAYTEAFF. The CDR3 nucleotides are TGTGCCTCCGTGGGGGCCTACACTGAAGCTTTCTTT.

The chain combines TRBV6-1 with TRBJ2-7; TRBD1 matches 8 bases. V was pared by 3 bases and J by 9 bases, with 13 bases of the junction left unmatched. In germline, CDR1 is MNHNS, CDR2 SASEGT. The CDR3 contains 15 residues. DNA for the CDR3: TGTGCCAGCAGTGACCCGGGACAGGTGGAGGTCGGGCAGTACTTC. Amino acids: CASSDPGQVEVGQYF.

The chain couples TRBV30 to TRBJ2-7, with a possible D match to TRBD2 (6 bases). Germline lookup yields CDR1 GTSNPN and CDR2 SVGIG (reference sequence). The CDR3 covers 13 residues. V was pared by 3 bases and J by 3 bases, with 12 bases between. The CDR3 DNA is TGTGCCTGGAGCTGGCGGGGCGGCTACGAGCAGTACTTC. It translates to CAWSWRGGYEQYF.

This chain joins TRBV10-1 and TRBJ1-1, with TRBD1 matching over 9 bases. CDR1 is WNHNN and CDR2 is SYGVQD in the germline V gene (reference sequence). CDR3 size: 13 residues. Trimming at V came to 2 bases and at J to 9 bases, leaving 4 bases not matched to a gene. CDR3 in amino acids: CASSEAHRGQAFF. For the CDR3, the DNA is TGCGCCAGCAGTGAGGCCCACAGGGGGCAAGCTTTCTTT.

This sequence joins TRBV2 and TRBJ2-1; TRBD2 matches at 7 bases. The CDR3 has 14 residues. Germline loops: CDR1 SNHLY, CDR2 FYNNEI. V shed 7 bases and J 10 bases; nucleotides not matched to a gene: 13. The CDR3 here is CASTSRISGGEQFF. The CDR3 region has the DNA TGTGCCAGCACCTCCCGGATTTCGGGGGGAGAGCAGTTCTTC.